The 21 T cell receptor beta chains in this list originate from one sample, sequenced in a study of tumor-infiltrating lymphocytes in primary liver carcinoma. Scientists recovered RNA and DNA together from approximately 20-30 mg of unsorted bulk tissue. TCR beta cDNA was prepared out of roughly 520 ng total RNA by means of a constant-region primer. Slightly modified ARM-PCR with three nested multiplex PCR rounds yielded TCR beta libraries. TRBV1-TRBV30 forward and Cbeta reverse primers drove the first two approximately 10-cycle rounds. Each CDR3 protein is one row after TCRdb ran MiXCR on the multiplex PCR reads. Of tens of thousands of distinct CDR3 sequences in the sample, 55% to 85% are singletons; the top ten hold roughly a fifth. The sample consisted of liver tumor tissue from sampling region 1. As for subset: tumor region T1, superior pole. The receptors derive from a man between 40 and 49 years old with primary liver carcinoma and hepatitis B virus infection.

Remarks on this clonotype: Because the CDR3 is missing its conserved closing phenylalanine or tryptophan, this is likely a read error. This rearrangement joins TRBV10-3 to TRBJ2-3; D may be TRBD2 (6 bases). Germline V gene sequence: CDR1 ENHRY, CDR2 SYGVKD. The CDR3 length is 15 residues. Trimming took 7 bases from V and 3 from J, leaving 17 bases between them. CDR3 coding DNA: TGTGCCATCAACGTTGGCGGGAAGGGAACAGATACGCAGTATCTT. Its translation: CAINVGGKGTDTQYL.

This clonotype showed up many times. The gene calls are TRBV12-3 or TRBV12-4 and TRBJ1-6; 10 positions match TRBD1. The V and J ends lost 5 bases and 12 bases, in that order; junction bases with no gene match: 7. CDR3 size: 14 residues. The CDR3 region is CASSGTGQGIPLHF. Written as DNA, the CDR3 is TGTGCCAGCAGTGGGACGGGACAGGGGATACCCCTCCACTTT.

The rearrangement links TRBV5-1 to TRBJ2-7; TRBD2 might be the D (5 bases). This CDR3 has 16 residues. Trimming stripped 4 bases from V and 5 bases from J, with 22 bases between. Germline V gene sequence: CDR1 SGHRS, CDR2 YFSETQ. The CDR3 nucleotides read TGCGCCAGCAGCCCCTACTCTACTTTCCCCGGGAACGAGCAGTACTTC. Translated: CASSPYSTFPGNEQYF.

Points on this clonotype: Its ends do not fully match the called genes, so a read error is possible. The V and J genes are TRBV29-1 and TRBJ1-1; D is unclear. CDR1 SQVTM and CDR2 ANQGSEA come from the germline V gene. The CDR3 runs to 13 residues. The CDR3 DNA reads TGCAGTGTTGGCGTAGCCACGAACACTGAAGCTTTCTTT. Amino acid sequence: CSVGVATNTEAFF.

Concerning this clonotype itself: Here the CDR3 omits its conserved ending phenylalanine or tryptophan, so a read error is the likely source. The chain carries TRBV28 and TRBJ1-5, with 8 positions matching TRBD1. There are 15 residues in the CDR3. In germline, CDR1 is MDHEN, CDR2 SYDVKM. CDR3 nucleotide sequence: TGTACCAGCAGTCCTCCAGGGGGCTTCAATCAGCCCCAGCATCTT. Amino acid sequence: CTSSPPGGFNQPQHL.

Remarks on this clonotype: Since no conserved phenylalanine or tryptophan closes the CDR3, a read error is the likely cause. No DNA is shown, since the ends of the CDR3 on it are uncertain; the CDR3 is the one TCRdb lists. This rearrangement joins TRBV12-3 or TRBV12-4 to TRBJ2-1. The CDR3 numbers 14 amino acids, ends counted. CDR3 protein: CASTTGQRSNEHFS.

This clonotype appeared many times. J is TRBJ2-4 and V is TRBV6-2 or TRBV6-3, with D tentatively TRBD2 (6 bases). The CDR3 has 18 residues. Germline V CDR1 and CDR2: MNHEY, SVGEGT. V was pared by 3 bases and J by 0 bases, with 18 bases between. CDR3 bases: TGTGCCAGCAGTTATACCTTAGCGGATATCCTAGCCAAAAACATTCAGTACTTC. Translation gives CASSYTLADILAKNIQYF.

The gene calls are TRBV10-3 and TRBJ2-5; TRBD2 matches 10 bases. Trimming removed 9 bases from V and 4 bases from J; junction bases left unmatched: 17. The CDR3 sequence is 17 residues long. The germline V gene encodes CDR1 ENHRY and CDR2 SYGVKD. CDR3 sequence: CAISRTSGGKSPETQYF. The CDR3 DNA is TGTGCCATTAGCAGGACTAGCGGAGGGAAAAGTCCAGAGACCCAGTACTTC.

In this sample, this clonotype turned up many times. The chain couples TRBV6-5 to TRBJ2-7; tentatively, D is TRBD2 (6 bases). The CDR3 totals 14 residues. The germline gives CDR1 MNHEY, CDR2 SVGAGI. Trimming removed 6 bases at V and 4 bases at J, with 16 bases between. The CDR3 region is CASRETRAGYEQYF. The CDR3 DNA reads TGTGCCAGCAGGGAGACTAGAGCGGGTTACGAGCAGTACTTC.

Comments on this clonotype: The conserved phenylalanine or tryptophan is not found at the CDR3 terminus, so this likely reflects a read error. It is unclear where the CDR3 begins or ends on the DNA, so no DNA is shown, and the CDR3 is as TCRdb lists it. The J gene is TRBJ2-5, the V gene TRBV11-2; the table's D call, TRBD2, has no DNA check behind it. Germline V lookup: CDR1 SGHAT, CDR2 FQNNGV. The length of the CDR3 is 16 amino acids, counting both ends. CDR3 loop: CASSLVPASGQETQYL.

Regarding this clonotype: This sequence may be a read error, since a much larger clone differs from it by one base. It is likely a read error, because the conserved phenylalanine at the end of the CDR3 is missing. For the CDR3, the DNA is TGTGCCAGCAGTGATCCCGGGCGGGGAAATACGCAGTATCTT. Encoded protein: CASSDPGRGNTQYL. This rearrangement joins TRBV25-1 to TRBJ2-3; D may be TRBD2 (6 bases). Germline CDR1 and CDR2: MGHDK and SYGVNS. Trimming pared 3 bases from V and 7 bases from J, leaving 14 bases between. The CDR3 covers 14 residues.

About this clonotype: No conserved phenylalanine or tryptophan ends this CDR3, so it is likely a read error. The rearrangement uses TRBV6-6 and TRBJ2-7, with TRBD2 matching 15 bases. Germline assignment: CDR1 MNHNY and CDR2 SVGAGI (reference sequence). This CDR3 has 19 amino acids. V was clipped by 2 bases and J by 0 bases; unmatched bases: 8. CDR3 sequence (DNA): TGTGCCAGCAGTTACCATATCGGACTAGCGGGAGGGGTCTCCTACGAGCAGTACCTC. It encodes CASSYHIGLAGGVSYEQYL.

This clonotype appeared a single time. CDR3 sequence: CSARVTPNEQFF. The CDR3 DNA reads TGCAGTGCTAGGGTGACCCCCAATGAGCAGTTCTTC. This chain uses TRBV20-1 with TRBJ2-1; D is unclear. Germline V lookup: CDR1 DFQATT, CDR2 SNEGSKA (reference sequence). The V gene lost 3 bases and the J gene lost 6 bases, with 9 bases spanning the gap. The CDR3 has 12 amino acids.

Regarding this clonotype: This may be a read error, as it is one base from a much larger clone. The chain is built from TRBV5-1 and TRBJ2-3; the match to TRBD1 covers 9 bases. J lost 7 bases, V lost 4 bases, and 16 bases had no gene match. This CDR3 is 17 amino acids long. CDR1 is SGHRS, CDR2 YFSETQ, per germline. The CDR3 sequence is CASSPSRTGEGTYTQYF. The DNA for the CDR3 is TGCGCCAGCAGCCCCTCCCGGACAGGGGAGGGTACATATACGCAGTATTTT.

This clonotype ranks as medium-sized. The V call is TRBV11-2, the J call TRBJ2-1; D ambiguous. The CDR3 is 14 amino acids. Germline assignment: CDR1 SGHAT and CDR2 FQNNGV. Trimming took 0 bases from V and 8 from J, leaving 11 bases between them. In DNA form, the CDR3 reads TGTGCCAGCAGCTTAGATCCCCGAGTAGATGAGCAGTTCTTC. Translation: CASSLDPRVDEQFF.

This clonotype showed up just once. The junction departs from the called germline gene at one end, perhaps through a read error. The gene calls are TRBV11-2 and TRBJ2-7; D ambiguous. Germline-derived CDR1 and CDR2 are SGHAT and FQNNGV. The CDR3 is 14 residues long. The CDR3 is CANSLGMSSYEQYF. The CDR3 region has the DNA TGTGCCAACAGCTTAGGCATGAGCTCATACGAGCAGTACTTC.

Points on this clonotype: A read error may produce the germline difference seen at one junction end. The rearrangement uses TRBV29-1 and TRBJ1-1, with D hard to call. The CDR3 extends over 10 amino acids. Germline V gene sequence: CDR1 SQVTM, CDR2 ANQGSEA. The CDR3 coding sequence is TGCAGCGTCCTCGGCACTGAAGCTTCCTTT. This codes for CSVLGTEASF.

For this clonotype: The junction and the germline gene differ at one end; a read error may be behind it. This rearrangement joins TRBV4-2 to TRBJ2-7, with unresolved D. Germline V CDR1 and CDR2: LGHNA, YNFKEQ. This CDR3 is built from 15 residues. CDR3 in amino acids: CAGSQEGGLSYEQYF. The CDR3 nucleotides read TGTGCCGGCAGCCAAGAAGGCGGCCTCTCCTACGAGCAGTACTTC.

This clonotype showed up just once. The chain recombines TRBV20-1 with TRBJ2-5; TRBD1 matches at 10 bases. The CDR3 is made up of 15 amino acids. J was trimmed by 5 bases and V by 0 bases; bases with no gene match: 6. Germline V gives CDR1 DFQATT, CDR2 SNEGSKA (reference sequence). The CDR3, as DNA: TGCAGTGCTAGAGACGGGACAGGGGCTTCGGAGACCCAGTACTTC. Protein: CSARDGTGASETQYF.

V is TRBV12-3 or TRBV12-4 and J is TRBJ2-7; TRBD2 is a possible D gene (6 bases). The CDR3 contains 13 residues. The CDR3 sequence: CVSSLREACEQYF. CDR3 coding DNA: TGTGTCAGTAGCCTGAGGGAGGCTTGCGAGCAGTACTTC.

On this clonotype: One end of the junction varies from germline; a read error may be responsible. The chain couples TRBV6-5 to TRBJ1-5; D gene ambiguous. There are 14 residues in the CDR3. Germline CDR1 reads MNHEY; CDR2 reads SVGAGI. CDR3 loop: CDSSPDRVWQPQHF. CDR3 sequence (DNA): TGTGACAGCAGTCCGGATAGGGTTTGGCAGCCCCAGCATTTT.